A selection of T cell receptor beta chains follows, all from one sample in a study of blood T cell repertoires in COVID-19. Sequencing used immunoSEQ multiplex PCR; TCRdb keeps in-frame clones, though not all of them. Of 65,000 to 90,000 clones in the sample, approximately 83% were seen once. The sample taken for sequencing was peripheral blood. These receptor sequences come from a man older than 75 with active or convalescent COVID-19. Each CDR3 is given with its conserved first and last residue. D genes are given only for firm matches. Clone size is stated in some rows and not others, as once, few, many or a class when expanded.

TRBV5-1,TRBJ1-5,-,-,CASSRDGSNQPQHF,TGCGCCAGCAGCCGTGACGGGAGCAATCAGCCCCAGCATTTT
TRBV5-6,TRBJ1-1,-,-,CASSLPGDTEAFF,TGTGCCAGCAGCTTACCGGGGGATACTGAAGCTTTCTTT
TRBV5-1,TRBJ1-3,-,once,CASSLQDRNTIYF,TGCGCCAGCAGCTTACAGGATCGAAACACCATATATTTT
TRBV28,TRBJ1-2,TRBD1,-,CASRRSGTAYGYGYTF,TGTGCCAGCAGACGATCCGGGACAGCTTATGGCTATGGCTACACCTTC
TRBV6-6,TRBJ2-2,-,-,CASSYRAGDTGELFF,TGTGCCAGCAGTTACCGGGCAGGGGACACCGGGGAGCTGTTTTTT
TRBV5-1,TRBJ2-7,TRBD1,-,CASSRQGGSYEQYF,TGCGCCAGCAGCCGACAGGGGGGCTCCTACGAGCAGTACTTC
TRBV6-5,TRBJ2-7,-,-,CASSYAGSTYEQYF,TGTGCCAGCAGTTACGCAGGGTCAACCTACGAGCAGTACTTC
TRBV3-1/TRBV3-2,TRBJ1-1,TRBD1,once,CASSQPVRGVWNTEAFF,TGTGCCAGCAGCCAGCCGGTCAGGGGGGTTTGGAACACTGAAGCTTTCTTT
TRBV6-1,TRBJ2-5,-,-,CASSEGRVWETQYF,TGTGCCAGCAGTGAAGGGAGGGTCTGGGAGACCCAGTACTTC
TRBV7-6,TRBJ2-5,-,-,CASSLRGERETQYF,TGTGCCAGCAGCCTCAGGGGGGAGAGGGAGACCCAGTACTTC
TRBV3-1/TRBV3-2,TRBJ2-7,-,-,CASSQGYNLGREQYF,TGTGCCAGCAGCCAAGGGTATAACTTGGGGCGAGAGCAGTACTTC
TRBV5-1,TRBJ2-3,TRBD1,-,CASRRGQGSTDTQYF,TGCGCCAGCAGACGGGGACAGGGAAGCACAGATACGCAGTATTTT
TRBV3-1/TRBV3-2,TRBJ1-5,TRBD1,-,CASSMGTGHPHQPQHF,TGTGCCAGCAGCATGGGGACAGGTCATCCCCATCAGCCCCAGCATTTT
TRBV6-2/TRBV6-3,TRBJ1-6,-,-,CASSYQNSPLHF,TGTGCCAGCAGTTACCAGAATTCACCCCTCCACTTT
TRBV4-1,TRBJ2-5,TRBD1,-,CASSHPGQGRPETQYF,TGCGCCAGCAGCCACCCCGGACAGGGGCGCCCAGAGACCCAGTACTTC
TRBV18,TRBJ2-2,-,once,CASSVAEANTGELFF,TGTGCCAGCTCGGTAGCGGAAGCGAACACCGGGGAGCTGTTTTTT
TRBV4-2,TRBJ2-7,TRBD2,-,CASSPWGLAGGKEQYF,TGTGCCAGCAGCCCCTGGGGACTAGCGGGGGGGAAAGAGCAGTACTTC
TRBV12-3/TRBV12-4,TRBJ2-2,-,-,CASSSSPAGELFF,TGTGCCAGCAGTTCCTCCCCCGCCGGGGAGCTGTTTTTT
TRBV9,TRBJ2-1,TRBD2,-,CASSVGVLAGAYEQFF,TGTGCCAGCAGCGTAGGTGTGCTAGCGGGAGCCTATGAGCAGTTCTTC
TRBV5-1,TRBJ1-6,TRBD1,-,CASSWTGGGNSPLHF,TGCGCCAGCAGCTGGACAGGGGGCGGGAATTCACCCCTCCACTTT
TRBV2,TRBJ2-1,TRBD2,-,CASSRGTSERNEQFF,TGTGCCAGCAGTCGCGGGACTAGCGAACGAAATGAGCAGTTCTTC
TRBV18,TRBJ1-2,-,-,CASSPYRVENYGYTF,TGTGCCAGCTCACCTTACAGGGTCGAGAACTATGGCTACACCTTC
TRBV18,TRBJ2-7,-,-,CASSPNIDSHEQYF,TGTGCCAGCTCACCAAATATCGACAGCCACGAGCAGTACTTC
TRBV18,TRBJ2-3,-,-,CASSPQGDTQYF,TGTGCCAGCTCACCCCAGGGGGATACGCAGTATTTT
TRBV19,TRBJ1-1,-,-,CASSITPGGHTEAFF,TGTGCCAGTAGTATTACTCCGGGGGGGCATACTGAAGCTTTCTTT
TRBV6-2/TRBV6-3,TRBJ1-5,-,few,CASSYLTGSNQPQHF,TGTGCCAGCAGTTACCTGACAGGTAGCAATCAGCCCCAGCATTTT
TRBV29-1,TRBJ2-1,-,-,CSVQWRGPYNEQFF,TGCAGCGTTCAATGGCGGGGGCCATACAATGAGCAGTTCTTC
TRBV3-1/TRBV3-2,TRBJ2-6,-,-,CASSNPWRKGANVLTF,TGTGCCAGCAGCAACCCTTGGAGAAAGGGGGCCAACGTCCTGACTTTC
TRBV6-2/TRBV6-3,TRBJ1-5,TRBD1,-,CASSYGDRGNQPQHF,TGTGCCAGCAGTTACGGTGACAGGGGCAATCAGCCCCAGCATTTT
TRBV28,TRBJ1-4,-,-,CATTEVQTLDEKLFF,TGTGCCACTACGGAAGTACAGACGCTCGATGAAAAACTGTTTTTT
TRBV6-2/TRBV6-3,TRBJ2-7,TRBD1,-,CASSPEQGARSTYEQYF,TGTGCCAGCAGCCCTGAACAGGGGGCGCGGTCCACCTACGAGCAGTACTTC
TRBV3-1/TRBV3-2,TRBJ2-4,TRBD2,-,CASSQGLAGGLAKNIQYF,TGTGCCAGCAGCCAAGGACTAGCGGGGGGTCTAGCCAAAAACATTCAGTACTTC
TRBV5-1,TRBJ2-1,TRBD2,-,CASSLAWTSGSNNEQFF,TGCGCCAGCAGCTTGGCGTGGACTAGCGGGAGTAACAATGAGCAGTTCTTC
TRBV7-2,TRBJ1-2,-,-,CASSFARGGGYTF,TGTGCCAGCAGCTTCGCCCGGGGGGGCGGCTACACCTTC
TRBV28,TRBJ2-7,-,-,CASSLGGQFPSEQYF,TGTGCCAGCAGTCTGGGGGGACAGTTCCCTTCCGAGCAGTACTTC
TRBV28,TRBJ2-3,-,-,CASSFERYTQYF,TGTGCCAGCAGTTTCGAGCGATATACGCAGTATTTT
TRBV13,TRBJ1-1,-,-,CASSSRFSEAFF,TGTGCCAGCAGCTCTCGATTTAGTGAAGCTTTCTTT
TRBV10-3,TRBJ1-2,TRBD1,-,CATRAGTGSAGYTF,TGTGCCACCAGGGCGGGGACAGGGTCGGCTGGCTACACCTTC
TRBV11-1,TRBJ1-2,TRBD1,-,CASSQGQGRGYTF,TGTGCCAGCAGCCAGGGACAGGGTCGTGGCTACACCTTC
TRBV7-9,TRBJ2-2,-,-,CASSPFGGNTGELFF,TGTGCCAGCAGCCCCTTCGGGGGGAACACCGGGGAGCTGTTTTTT
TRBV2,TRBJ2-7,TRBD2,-,CASSEPRGGLYEQYF,TGTGCCAGCAGTGAACCCCGGGGGGGCCTCTACGAGCAGTACTTC